This T cell receptor (beta chain) was observed in a study of OX40 agonist ivuxolimab in advanced cancers. At the level of the study: Allowance was made for prior anti-PD-1, anti-PD-L1 or anti-CTLA-4 therapy, and 40% had some.

Measured with immunoSEQ multiplex PCR; TCRdb has only the in-frame clones, and not every one. The data hold 95,000 to 100,000 clones, with just under 85% observed a single time. The TCR originated in an adult with an advanced solid tumor such as melanoma, head and neck, liver or kidney cancer. The sequencing used CD4+ or CD8+ T cells sorted from blood, collected in a trial of the OX40 agonist ivuxolimab.

As DNA, the CDR3 is TGTGCCTCCAGGAGGGAATTGGTCGGGGAGCTGTTTTTT. It specifies CASRRELVGELFF. The chain carries TRBV6-1 and TRBJ2-2, with D possibly matching TRBD2 (6 bases). The V and J ends lost 11 bases and 7 bases respectively, with 17 bases between them. Looked up from germline, CDR1 is MNHNS and CDR2 is SASEGT. CDR3 length: 13 residues.